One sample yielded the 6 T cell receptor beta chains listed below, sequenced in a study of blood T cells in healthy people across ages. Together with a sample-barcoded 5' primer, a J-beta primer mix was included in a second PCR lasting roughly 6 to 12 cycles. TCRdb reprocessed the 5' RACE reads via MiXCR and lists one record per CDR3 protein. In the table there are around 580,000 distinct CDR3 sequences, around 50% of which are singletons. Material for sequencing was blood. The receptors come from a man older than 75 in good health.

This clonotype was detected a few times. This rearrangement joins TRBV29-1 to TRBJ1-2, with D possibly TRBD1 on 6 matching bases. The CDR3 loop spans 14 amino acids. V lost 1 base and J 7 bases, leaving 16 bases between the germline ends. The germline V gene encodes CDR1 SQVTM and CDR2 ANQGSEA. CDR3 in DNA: TGCAGCGTTGAAGTCGGGTCAGGGGTTAGTGGCTACACCTTC. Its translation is CSVEVGSGVSGYTF.

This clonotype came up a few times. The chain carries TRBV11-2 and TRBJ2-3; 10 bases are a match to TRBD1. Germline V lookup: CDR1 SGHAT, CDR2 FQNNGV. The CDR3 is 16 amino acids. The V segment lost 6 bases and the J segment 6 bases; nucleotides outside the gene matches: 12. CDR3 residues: CASRSFPGQGTDTQYF. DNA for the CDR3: TGTGCCAGCAGGTCCTTCCCGGGACAGGGGACGGATACGCAGTATTTT.

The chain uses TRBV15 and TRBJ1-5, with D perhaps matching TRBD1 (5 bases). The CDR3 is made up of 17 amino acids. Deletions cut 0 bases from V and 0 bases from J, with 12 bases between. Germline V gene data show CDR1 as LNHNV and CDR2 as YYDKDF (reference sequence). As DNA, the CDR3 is TGTGCCACCAGCAGAGATTATGGGGGATATAGCAATCAGCCCCAGCATTTT. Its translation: CATSRDYGGYSNQPQHF.

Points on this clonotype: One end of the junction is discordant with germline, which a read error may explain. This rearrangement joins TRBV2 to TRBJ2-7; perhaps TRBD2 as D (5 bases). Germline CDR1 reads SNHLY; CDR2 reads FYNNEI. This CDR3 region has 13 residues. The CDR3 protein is CASRRTGNYERYF. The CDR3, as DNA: TGTGCCAGCAGACGGACGGGGAACTACGAGCGGTACTTC.

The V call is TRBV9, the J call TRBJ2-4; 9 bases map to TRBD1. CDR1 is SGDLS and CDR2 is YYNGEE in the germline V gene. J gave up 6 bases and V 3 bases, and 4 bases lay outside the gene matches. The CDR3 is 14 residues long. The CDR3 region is CASSEGTGRNIQYF. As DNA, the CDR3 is TGTGCCAGCAGCGAGGGGACAGGGAGAAACATTCAGTACTTC.

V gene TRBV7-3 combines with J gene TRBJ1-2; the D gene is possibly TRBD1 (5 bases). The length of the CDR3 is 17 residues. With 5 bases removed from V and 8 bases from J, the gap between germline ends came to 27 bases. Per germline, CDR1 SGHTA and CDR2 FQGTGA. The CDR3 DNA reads TGTGCCAGCAGCGAGCAGGGTCCTCCTGCTCAATTGGGAGGCTACACCTTC. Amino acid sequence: CASSEQGPPAQLGGYTF.